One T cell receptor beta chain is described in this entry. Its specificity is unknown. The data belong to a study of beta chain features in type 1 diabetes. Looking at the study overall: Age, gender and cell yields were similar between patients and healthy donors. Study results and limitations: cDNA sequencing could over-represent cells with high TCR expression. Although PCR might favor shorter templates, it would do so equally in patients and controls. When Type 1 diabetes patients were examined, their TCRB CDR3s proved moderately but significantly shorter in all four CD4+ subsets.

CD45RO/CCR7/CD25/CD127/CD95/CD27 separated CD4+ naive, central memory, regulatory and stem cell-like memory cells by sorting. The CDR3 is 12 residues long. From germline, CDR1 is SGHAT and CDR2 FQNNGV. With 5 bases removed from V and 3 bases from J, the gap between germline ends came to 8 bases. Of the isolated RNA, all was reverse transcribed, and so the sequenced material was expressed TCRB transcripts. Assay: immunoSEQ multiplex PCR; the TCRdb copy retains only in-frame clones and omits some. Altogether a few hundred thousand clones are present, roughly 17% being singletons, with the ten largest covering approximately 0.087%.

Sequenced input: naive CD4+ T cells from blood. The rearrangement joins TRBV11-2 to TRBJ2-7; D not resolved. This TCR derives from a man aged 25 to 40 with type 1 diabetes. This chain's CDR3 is CASSPERYEQYF. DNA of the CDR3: TGTGCCAGCAGCCCCGAGCGCTACGAGCAGTACTTC.